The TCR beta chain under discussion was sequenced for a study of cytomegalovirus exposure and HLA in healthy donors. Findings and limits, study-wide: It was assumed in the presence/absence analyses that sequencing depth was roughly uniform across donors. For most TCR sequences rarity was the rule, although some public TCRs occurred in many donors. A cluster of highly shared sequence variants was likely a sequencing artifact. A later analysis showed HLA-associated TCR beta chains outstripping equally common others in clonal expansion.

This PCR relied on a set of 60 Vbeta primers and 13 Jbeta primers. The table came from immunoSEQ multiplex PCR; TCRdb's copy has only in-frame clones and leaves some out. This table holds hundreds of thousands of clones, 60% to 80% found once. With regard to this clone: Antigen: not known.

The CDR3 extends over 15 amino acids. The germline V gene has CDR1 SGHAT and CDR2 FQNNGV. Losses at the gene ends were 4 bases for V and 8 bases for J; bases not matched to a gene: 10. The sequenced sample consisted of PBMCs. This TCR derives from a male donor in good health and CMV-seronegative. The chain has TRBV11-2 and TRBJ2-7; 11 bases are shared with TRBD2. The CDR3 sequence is CASSSLASGGTQQYF. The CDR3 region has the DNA TGTGCCAGCAGCTCCCTGGCTAGCGGGGGGACACAGCAGTACTTC. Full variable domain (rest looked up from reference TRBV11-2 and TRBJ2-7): EAGVAQSPRYKIIEKRQSVAFWCNPISGHATLYWYQQILGQGPKLLIQFQNNGVVDDSQLPKDRFSAERLKGVDSTLKIQPAKLEDSAVYLCASSSLASGGTQQYFGPGTRLTVT.